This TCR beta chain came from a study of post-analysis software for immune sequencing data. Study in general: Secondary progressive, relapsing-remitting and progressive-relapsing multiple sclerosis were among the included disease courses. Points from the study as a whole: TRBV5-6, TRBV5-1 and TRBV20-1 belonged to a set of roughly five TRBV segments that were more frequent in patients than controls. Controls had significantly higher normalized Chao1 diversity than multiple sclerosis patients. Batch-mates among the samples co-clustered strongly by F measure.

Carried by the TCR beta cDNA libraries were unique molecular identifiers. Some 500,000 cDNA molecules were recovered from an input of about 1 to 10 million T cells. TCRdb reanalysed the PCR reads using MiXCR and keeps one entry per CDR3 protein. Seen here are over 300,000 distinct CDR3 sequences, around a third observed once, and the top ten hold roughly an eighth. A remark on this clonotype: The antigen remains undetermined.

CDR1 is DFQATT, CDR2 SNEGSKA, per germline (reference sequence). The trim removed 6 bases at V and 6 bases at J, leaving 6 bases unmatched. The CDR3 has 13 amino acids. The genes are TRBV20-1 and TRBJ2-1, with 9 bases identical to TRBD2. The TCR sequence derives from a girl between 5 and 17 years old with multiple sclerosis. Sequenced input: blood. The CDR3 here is CSALGLAANEQFF. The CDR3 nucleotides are TGCAGTGCCCTGGGACTAGCAGCCAATGAGCAGTTCTTC.